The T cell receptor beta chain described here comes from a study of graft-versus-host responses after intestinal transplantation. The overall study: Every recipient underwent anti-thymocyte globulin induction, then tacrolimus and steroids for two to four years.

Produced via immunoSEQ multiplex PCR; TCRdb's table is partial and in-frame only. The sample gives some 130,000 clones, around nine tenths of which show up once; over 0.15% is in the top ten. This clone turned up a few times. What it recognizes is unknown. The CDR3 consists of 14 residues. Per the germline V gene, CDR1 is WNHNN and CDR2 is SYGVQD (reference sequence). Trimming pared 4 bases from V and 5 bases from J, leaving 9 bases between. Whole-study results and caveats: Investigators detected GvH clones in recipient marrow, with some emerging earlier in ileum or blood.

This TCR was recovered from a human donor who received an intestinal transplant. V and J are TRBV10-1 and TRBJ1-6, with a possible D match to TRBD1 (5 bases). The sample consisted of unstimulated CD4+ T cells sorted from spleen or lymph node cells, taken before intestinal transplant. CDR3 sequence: CASSGGRDNSPLHF. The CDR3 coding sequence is TGCGCCAGCAGTGGGGGACGGGATAATTCACCCCTCCACTTT.